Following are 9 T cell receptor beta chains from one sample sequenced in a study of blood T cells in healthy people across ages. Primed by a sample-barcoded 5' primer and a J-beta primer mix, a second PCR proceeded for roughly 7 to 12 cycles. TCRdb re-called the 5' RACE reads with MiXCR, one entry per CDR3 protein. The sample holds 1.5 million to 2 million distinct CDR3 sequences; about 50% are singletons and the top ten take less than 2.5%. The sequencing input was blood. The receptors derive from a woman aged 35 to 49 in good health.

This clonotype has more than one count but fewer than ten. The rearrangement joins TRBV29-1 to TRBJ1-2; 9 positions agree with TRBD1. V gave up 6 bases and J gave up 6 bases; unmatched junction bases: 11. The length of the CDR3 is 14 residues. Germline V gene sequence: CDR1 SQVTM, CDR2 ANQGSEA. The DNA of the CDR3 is TGCAGCGTCGGCGACAGGGGGTTTGTCGATGGCTACACCTTC. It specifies CSVGDRGFVDGYTF.

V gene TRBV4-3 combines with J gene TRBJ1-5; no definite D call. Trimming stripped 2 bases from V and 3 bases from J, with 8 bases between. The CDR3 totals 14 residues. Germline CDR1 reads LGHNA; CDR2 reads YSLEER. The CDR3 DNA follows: TGCGCCAGCAGCCAACAGAGAGTCAATCAGCCCCAGCATTTT. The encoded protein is CASSQQRVNQPQHF.

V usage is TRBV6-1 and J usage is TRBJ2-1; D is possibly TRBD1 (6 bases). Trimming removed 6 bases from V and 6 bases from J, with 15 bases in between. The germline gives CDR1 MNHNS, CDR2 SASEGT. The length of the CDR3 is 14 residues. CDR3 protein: CASRLGGTPNEQFF. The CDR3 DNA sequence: TGTGCCAGCAGGTTAGGGGGAACTCCCAATGAGCAGTTCTTC.

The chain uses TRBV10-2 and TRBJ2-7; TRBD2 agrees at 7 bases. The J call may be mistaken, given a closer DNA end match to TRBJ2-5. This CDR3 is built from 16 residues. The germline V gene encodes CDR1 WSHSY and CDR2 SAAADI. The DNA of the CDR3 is TGCGCCAGCAGTACCCTGGGGGAGGGGACCCAAGAGACCCAGTACTTC. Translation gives CASSTLGEGTQETQYF.

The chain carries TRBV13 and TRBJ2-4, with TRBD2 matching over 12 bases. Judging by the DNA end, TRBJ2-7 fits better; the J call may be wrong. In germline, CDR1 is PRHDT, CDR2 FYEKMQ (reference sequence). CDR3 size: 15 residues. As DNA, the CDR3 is TGTGCCAGCAGCCTAGCGGGGGGGCCCTCTCTCGAGCAGTACTTC. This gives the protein CASSLAGGPSLEQYF.

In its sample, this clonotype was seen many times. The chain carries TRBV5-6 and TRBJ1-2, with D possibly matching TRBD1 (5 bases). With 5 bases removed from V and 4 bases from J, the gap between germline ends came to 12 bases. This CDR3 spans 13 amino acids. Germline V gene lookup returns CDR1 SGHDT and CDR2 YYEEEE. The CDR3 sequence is CASSFGGSYGYTF. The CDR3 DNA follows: TGTGCCAGCAGTTTTGGGGGAAGCTATGGCTACACCTTC.

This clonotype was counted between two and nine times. The CDR3 loop is CASSSEGGRLAGEQYF. CDR3 sequence (DNA): TGTGCCAGCAGCTCCGAGGGGGGAAGACTAGCTGGCGAGCAGTACTTC. The chain is built from TRBV11-2 and TRBJ2-5; possible D gene TRBD2, 7 bases. The DNA end favors TRBJ2-7, so the J call may be wrong. The CDR3 consists of 16 residues. Germline V CDR1 and CDR2: SGHAT, FQNNGV.

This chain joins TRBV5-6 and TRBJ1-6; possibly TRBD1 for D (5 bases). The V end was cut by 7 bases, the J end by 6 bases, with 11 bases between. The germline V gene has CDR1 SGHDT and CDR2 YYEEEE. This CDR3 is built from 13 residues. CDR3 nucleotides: TGTGCCAGCGGCAGGGATCTTAATTCACCCCTCCACTTT. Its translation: CASGRDLNSPLHF.

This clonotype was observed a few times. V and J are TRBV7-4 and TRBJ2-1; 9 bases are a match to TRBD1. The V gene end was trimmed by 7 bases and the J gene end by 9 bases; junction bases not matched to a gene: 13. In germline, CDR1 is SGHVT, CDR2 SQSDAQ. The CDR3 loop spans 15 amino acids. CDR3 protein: CASTGPRDRVTEQFF. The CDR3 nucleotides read TGTGCCAGCACCGGACCCCGGGACAGGGTAACTGAGCAGTTCTTC. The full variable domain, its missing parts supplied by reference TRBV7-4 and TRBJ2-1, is GAGVSQSPRYKVAKRGRDVALRCDSISGHVTLYWYRQTLGQGSEVLTYSQSDAQRDKSGRPSGRFSAERPERSVSTLKIQRTEQGDSAVYLCASTGPRDRVTEQFFGPGTRLTVL.